This T cell receptor (beta chain) stems from a study of T-cell reconstitution after alpha-beta-depleted transplantation in children. Unique molecular identifiers featured in how the TCRbeta library was prepared. MiXCR, applied by TCRdb to the PCR reads, yields one record per CDR3 protein. The repertoire has more than 450,000 distinct CDR3 sequences, about 18% of them found once; the top ten carry about 3.1%. This clonotype was seen only a few times. The TCR sequence derives from a human donor who donated a stem cell graft to a child with acute lymphoblastic leukemia. The material sequenced was PBMCs from the stem cell graft donor, taken from the stem cell graft.

The CDR3 nucleotides are TGCGCCAGCAGCCTGTTTACAGATTCCTACGAGCAGTACTTC. Protein: CASSLFTDSYEQYF. The chain uses TRBV5-1 and TRBJ2-7; D unresolved. With 4 bases removed from V and 1 base from J, the gap between germline ends came to 12 bases. CDR1 and CDR2 from the germline V gene are SGHRS and YFSETQ. This CDR3 spans 14 amino acids.